These 27 T cell receptor beta chains were sequenced from one sample in a study of blood T cells in healthy people across ages. Then a second PCR, running roughly 6 to 12 cycles, was carried out with a sample-barcoded 5' primer and a J-beta primer mix. One entry per CDR3 protein results from TCRdb running MiXCR on the 5' RACE reads. The sample shows about 1,400,000 distinct CDR3 sequences, approximately 63% of them seen only once. Input material: blood. These TCRs come from a man between 18 and 35 years old in good health.

The V gene is TRBV6-1, the J gene TRBJ2-7; D remains ambiguous. The CDR3 covers 15 residues. In germline, CDR1 is MNHNS, CDR2 SASEGT. The V end lost 0 bases, the J end lost 4 bases, and 13 bases lay between the germline ends. The CDR3 region has the DNA TGTGCCAGCAGTGAAGCACCCGGCGCAGCTTACGAGCAGTACTTC. Residues: CASSEAPGAAYEQYF.

The chain links TRBV7-2 to TRBJ2-7, with D possibly matching TRBD2 (5 bases). The CDR3 totals 15 residues. Germline CDR1 reads SGHTA; CDR2 reads FQGNSA. The germline V and J ends were trimmed by 0 bases and 4 bases, with 13 bases remaining between them. CDR3 residues: CASSLAFGSSYEQYF. The DNA of the CDR3 is TGTGCCAGCAGCTTAGCTTTTGGGAGTTCGTACGAGCAGTACTTC.

The chain carries TRBV4-1 and TRBJ2-1; 8 bases agree with TRBD1. Germline CDR1 reads MGHRA; CDR2 reads YSYEKL. The CDR3 consists of 13 residues. With V trimmed by 6 bases and J by 8 bases, 6 bases remained unmatched. CDR3 residues: CASRKTGDHEQFF. The CDR3 DNA sequence: TGCGCCAGCAGAAAGACAGGGGACCATGAGCAGTTCTTC.

The chain employs TRBV4-2 and TRBJ2-7, with 8 bases matching TRBD2. The CDR3 is made up of 18 amino acids. Looked up from germline, CDR1 is LGHNA and CDR2 is YNFKEQ. Losses at the gene ends were 1 base for V and 3 bases for J; bases not matched to a gene: 14. As DNA, the CDR3 is TGTGCCAGCAGCCAAGTTTGGGTCCGGCGGGGGGCTGGCTACGAGCAGTACTTC. As protein: CASSQVWVRRGAGYEQYF.

This clonotype appeared a single time. This rearrangement joins TRBV12-3 or TRBV12-4 to TRBJ1-4; D ambiguous. This CDR3 comprises 17 residues. Trimming pared 6 bases from V and 0 bases from J, leaving 17 bases between. In DNA, the CDR3 is TGTGCCAGCAGCCCACGAGGCCCAGCCGCAACTAATGAAAAACTGTTTTTT. Protein: CASSPRGPAATNEKLFF.

The chain couples TRBV20-1 to TRBJ2-7; no clear D gene. Per germline, CDR1 DFQATT and CDR2 SNEGSKA (reference sequence). CDR3 size: 13 residues. Trimming shortened V by 0 bases and J by 4 bases, and 10 bases separated the two germline ends. CDR3 residues: CSARDELDYEQYF. DNA for the CDR3: TGCAGTGCTAGAGATGAGCTAGATTACGAGCAGTACTTC.

This clonotype appeared once. This chain links TRBV2 with TRBJ2-3, with 10 bases aligning to TRBD2. V lost 7 bases, J lost 1 base, and 17 bases stayed unmatched. This CDR3 contains 19 residues. CDR1 SNHLY and CDR2 FYNNEI come from the germline V gene. The CDR3 DNA is TGTGCCAGCACGGGAGGAGGTCCTAGGACTAGCGGCCGCACAGATACGCAGTATTTT. This codes for CASTGGGPRTSGRTDTQYF.

The sample holds a few counts of this clonotype. V usage is TRBV4-1 and J usage is TRBJ2-5, with 8 bases identical to TRBD2. Losses at the gene ends were 4 bases for V and 2 bases for J; bases not matched to a gene: 12. The CDR3 is 17 residues long. From germline, CDR1 is MGHRA and CDR2 YSYEKL. The CDR3 loop reads CASSRQTAGLVQETQYF. CDR3 in DNA: TGCGCCAGCAGCCGGCAAACCGCGGGACTAGTACAAGAGACCCAGTACTTC.

The chain carries TRBV4-1 and TRBJ2-7, with TRBD2 matching 7 bases. The CDR3 is 16 amino acids. V lost 0 bases to trimming and J lost 1 base; unmatched junction nucleotides: 6. The germline V gene has CDR1 MGHRA and CDR2 YSYEKL. This CDR3 reads CASSQDRGAGSYEQYF. The CDR3 DNA reads as TGCGCCAGCAGCCAAGACCGTGGAGCGGGATCCTACGAGCAGTACTTC.

Comment on this clonotype: The junction shows a germline mismatch at one end, possibly a read error. This chain joins TRBV6-5 and TRBJ2-7; 12 bases line up with TRBD2. The CDR3 spans 18 residues. The germline gives CDR1 MNHEY, CDR2 SVGAGI. The DNA of the CDR3 is TGTGCCAGCAGTAACTCACTAGCGGGAGGCCGACTAACCTACGAGCAGTACTTC. Protein sequence: CASSNSLAGGRLTYEQYF.

This chain uses TRBV29-1 with TRBJ2-2; TRBD1 matches 9 bases. Germline CDR1 and CDR2: SQVTM and ANQGSEA. Germline trimming cut 5 bases from V and 2 bases from J; bases unmatched to any gene: 9. The CDR3 runs 16 residues. The CDR3 DNA is TGCAGCGTTACGTGGGACAGGGCTCGAAACACCGGGGAGCTGTTTTTT. Encoded protein: CSVTWDRARNTGELFF.

The V gene is TRBV7-8, the J gene TRBJ2-3; tentatively, D is TRBD1 (6 bases). The V gene's germline CDR1 is SGHVS and CDR2 FQNEAQ. Trimming took off 2 bases at V and 2 bases at J, with 17 bases between the two ends. The CDR3 is made up of 17 amino acids. CDR3 residues: CASSLLGWGQSTDTQYF. CDR3 DNA: TGTGCCAGCAGCTTATTAGGGTGGGGACAATCCACAGATACGCAGTATTTT.

This clonotype was observed a few times. Written as DNA, the CDR3 is TGTGCCAGCCAAACGGGACAGGGATCCCACGAGCAGTACTTC. Protein: CASQTGQGSHEQYF. V and J are TRBV28 and TRBJ2-7; 9 bases are shared with TRBD1. The CDR3 is made up of 14 amino acids. V was clipped by 8 bases and J by 5 bases; unmatched bases: 10. Germline V CDR1 and CDR2: MDHEN, SYDVKM.

J is TRBJ1-5 and V is TRBV4-1; no firm D call. Trimming removed 4 bases from V and 1 base from J, with 14 bases in between. The CDR3 is 16 residues long. Germline lookup yields CDR1 MGHRA and CDR2 YSYEKL. For the CDR3, the DNA is TGCGCCAGCAGCCCCCGGCCGATTCCGAGCAATCAGCCCCAGCATTTT. Its protein product is CASSPRPIPSNQPQHF.

The chain combines TRBV11-2 with TRBJ2-4; 9 positions match TRBD1. The J call may be wrong; the DNA end is better matched by TRBJ2-7. There are 17 residues in the CDR3. Germline V gene data show CDR1 as SGHAT and CDR2 as FQNNGV. The CDR3 DNA reads TGTGCCAGCAGCTCGCCTCCCGGGACAGGGACTACCTACGAGCAGTACTTC. Amino acid sequence: CASSSPPGTGTTYEQYF.

This clonotype was recorded a few times. The genes are TRBV7-2 and TRBJ2-7, with D unclear. There are 12 residues in the CDR3. V lost 6 bases and J lost 3, with 9 bases in between. Per the germline V gene, CDR1 is SGHTA and CDR2 is FQGNSA. The CDR3: CASSRVGYEQYF. The CDR3 nucleotides read TGTGCCAGCAGTCGGGTCGGCTACGAGCAGTACTTC.

The gene calls are TRBV20-1 and TRBJ2-5; no clear D. The better agreement between TRBJ2-7 and the DNA end casts doubt on the J call. The CDR3 extends over 12 amino acids. Germline assignment: CDR1 DFQATT and CDR2 SNEGSKA (reference sequence). CDR3 nucleotides: TGCAGTGCCAAACATACAAGATACGAGCAGTACTTC. Translating it yields CSAKHTRYEQYF.

The sample holds a few counts of this clonotype. The V and J genes are TRBV5-4 and TRBJ1-2; possible D gene TRBD1, 6 bases. From germline, CDR1 is SGHNT and CDR2 YYREEE (reference sequence). The V end was cut by 2 bases, the J end by 5 bases, with 16 bases between. The CDR3 loop spans 15 amino acids. CDR3 in DNA: TGTGCCAGCAGCTTAATTGGTACAGGGCGATATGGCTACACCTTC. It specifies CASSLIGTGRYGYTF.

The chain uses TRBV2 and TRBJ2-7, with a tentative D call TRBD2 (7 bases). The assigned J gene may be wrong: the sequence end matches TRBJ2-5 better. Per the germline V gene, CDR1 is SNHLY and CDR2 is FYNNEI. This CDR3 has 15 amino acids. CDR3 loop: CASRRNREGSETQYF. The CDR3 DNA reads as TGTGCCAGCAGAAGGAACAGGGAGGGTTCGGAGACCCAGTACTTC.

This clonotype showed up just a few times. The V call is TRBV7-2, the J call TRBJ1-2, with D perhaps TRBD1 (6 bases). Germline CDR1 and CDR2: SGHTA and FQGNSA. V lost 5 bases to trimming and J lost 7 bases, with 26 bases between them. The CDR3 spans 17 residues. In DNA, the CDR3 is TGTGCCAGCAGCCTAACGATTGCAAACAGGGCCAGGGTTGGCTACACCTTC. It codes for CASSLTIANRARVGYTF.

The V gene is TRBV3-1, the J gene TRBJ2-5; TRBD1 might be the D (5 bases). Germline CDR1 and CDR2: LGHDT and YNNKEL (reference sequence). Trimming shortened V by 0 bases and J by 0 bases, and 14 bases separated the two germline ends. CDR3 length: 17 amino acids. The CDR3 sequence: CASSQELWTSYQETQYF. DNA for the CDR3: TGTGCCAGCAGCCAAGAGTTATGGACATCCTACCAAGAGACCCAGTACTTC.

The chain joins TRBV7-2 to TRBJ1-2; D gene unclear. V was pared by 5 bases and J by 5 bases, with 15 bases between. The germline CDR1 and CDR2 sequences are SGHTA and FQGNSA. The CDR3 is 14 residues long. The CDR3 nucleotides are TGTGCCAGCAGCCGCGTCGCCCAGCAGTATGGCTACACCTTC. Its translation is CASSRVAQQYGYTF. The full variable domain, completed using reference TRBV7-2 and TRBJ1-2, is GAGVSQSPSNKVTEKGKDVELRCDPISGHTALYWYRQSLGQGLEFLIYFQGNSAPDKSGLPSDRFSAERTGGSVSTLTIQRTQQEDSAVYLCASSRVAQQYGYTFGSGTRLTVV.

The V gene is TRBV29-1, the J gene TRBJ2-2; 8 bases line up with TRBD1. The germline CDR1 and CDR2 sequences are SQVTM and ANQGSEA. The CDR3 has 14 residues. J gave up 0 bases and V 4 bases, and 1 base lay outside the gene matches. The CDR3 coding sequence is TGCAGCGTTGTGGACAGGGCGAACACCGGGGAGCTGTTTTTT. This translates into CSVVDRANTGELFF.

This chain links TRBV3-1 with TRBJ2-5; maybe TRBD1 (5 bases). V lost 4 bases, J lost 2 bases, and 11 bases lay in between. Germline loops: CDR1 LGHDT, CDR2 YNNKEL (reference sequence). The CDR3 is made up of 14 amino acids. CDR3: CASSPTHRQETQYF. The CDR3 coding sequence is TGTGCCAGCAGCCCGACCCACAGGCAAGAGACCCAGTACTTC.

CDR3 nucleotide sequence: TGTGCCAGCAGCTCCCGCGGGGTCTATGGCTACACCTTC. Translated, it gives CASSSRGVYGYTF. This chain links TRBV13 with TRBJ1-2; D gene uncertain. CDR3 size: 13 residues. With 4 bases removed from V and 4 bases from J, the gap between germline ends came to 10 bases. The germline CDR1 and CDR2 sequences are PRHDT and FYEKMQ (reference sequence).

In this sample, this clonotype turned up a few times. This rearrangement joins TRBV20-1 to TRBJ2-1; 7 nucleotides line up with TRBD1. This CDR3 is 13 amino acids long. Germline V CDR1 and CDR2: DFQATT, SNEGSKA (reference sequence). V shed 4 bases and J 3 bases; nucleotides not matched to a gene: 3. The CDR3 spells CSAKDRIYNEQFF. The CDR3 DNA is TGCAGTGCTAAGGACAGGATCTACAATGAGCAGTTCTTC.

There are a few counts of this clonotype. The genes are TRBV7-9 and TRBJ2-5, with D unclear. Trimming stripped 4 bases from V and 0 bases from J, with 15 bases between. The length of the CDR3 is 16 residues. The germline CDR1 and CDR2 sequences are SEHNR and FQNEAQ (reference sequence). CDR3 nucleotide sequence: TGTGCCAGCAGCTCCAGTGTGGGAAAGTACCAAGAGACCCAGTACTTC. Protein sequence: CASSSSVGKYQETQYF.